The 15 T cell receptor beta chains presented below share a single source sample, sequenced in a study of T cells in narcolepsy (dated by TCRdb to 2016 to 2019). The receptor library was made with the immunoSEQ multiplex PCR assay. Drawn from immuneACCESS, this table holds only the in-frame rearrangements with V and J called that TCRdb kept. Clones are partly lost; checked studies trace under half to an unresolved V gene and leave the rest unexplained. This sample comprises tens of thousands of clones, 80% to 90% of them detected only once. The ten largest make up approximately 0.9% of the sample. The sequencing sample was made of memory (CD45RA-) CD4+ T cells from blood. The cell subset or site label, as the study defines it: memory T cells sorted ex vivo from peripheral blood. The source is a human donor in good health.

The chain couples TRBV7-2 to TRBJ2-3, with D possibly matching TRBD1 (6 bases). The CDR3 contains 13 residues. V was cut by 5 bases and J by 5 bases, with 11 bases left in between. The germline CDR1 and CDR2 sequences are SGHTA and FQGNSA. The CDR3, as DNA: TGTGCCAGCAGCCCAGGGGTGGGAGATACGCAGTATTTT. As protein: CASSPGVGDTQYF.

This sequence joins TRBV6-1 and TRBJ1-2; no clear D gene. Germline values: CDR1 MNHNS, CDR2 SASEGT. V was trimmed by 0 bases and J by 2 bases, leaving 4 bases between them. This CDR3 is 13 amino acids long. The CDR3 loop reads CASSEAQNYGYTF. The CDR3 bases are TGTGCCAGCAGTGAAGCACAAAACTATGGCTACACCTTC.

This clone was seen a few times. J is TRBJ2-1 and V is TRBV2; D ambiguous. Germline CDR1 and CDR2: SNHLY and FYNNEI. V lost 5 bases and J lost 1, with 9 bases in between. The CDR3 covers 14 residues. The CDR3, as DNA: TGTGCCAGCAGTAGGGAAGGGTCCTACAATGAGCAGTTCTTC. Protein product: CASSREGSYNEQFF.

The CDR3 region has the DNA TGCGCCAGCAGCCAAGTAGGGACAGGCAATGAGCAGTTCTTC. Protein: CASSQVGTGNEQFF. V usage is TRBV4-3 and J usage is TRBJ2-1; 8 nucleotides align to TRBD1. Per germline, CDR1 LGHNA and CDR2 YSLEER. The CDR3 spans 14 residues. V gave up 1 base and J gave up 6 bases; unmatched junction bases: 2.

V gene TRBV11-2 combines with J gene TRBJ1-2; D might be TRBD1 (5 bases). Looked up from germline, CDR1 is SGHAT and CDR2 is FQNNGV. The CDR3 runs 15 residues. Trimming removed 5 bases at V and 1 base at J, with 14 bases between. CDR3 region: CASSPPLTVNYGYTF. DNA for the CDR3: TGTGCCAGCAGCCCACCGTTGACAGTTAACTATGGCTACACCTTC. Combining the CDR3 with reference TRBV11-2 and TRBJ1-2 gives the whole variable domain EAGVAQSPRYKIIEKRQSVAFWCNPISGHATLYWYQQILGQGPKLLIQFQNNGVVDDSQLPKDRFSAERLKGVDSTLKIQPAKLEDSAVYLCASSPPLTVNYGYTFGSGTRLTVV.

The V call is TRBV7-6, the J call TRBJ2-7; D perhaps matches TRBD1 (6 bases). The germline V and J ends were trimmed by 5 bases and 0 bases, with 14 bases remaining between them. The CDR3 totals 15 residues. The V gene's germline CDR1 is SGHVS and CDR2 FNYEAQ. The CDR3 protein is CASSPADRSSYEQYF. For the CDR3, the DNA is TGTGCCAGCAGCCCCGCTGACAGGAGCTCCTACGAGCAGTACTTC.

As DNA, the CDR3 is TGTGCCAGCAGTGAATGGGGGTCATCGGATGAAAAACTGTTTTTT. It yields the protein CASSEWGSSDEKLFF. V usage is TRBV25-1 and J usage is TRBJ1-4, with TRBD1 as a possible D gene (5 bases). Germline V gene data show CDR1 as MGHDK and CDR2 as SYGVNS. V was trimmed by 1 base and J by 6 bases, leaving 12 bases between them. This CDR3 is 15 amino acids long.

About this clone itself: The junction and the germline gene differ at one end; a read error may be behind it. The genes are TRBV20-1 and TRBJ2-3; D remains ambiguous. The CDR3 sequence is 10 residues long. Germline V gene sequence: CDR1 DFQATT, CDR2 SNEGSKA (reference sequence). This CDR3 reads CSASTETQYF. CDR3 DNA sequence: TGCAGTGCTAGTACAGAGACGCAGTATTTT.

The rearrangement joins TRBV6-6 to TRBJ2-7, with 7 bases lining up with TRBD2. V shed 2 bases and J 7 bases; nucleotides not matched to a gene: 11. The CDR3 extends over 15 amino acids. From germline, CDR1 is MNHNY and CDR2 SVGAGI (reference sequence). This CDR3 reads CASSYQPTSGEEQYF. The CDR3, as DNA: TGTGCCAGCAGTTACCAACCTACGAGCGGGGAGGAGCAGTACTTC.

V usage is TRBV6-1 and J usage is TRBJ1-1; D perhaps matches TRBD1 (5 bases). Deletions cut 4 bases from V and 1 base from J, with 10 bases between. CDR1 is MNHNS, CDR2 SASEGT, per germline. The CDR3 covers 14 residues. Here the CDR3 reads CASSVIGANTEAFF. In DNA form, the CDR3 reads TGTGCCAGCAGTGTCATCGGGGCGAACACTGAAGCTTTCTTT.

CDR3: CASSLGGLGEQYF. The CDR3 coding sequence is TGTGCCAGCAGTTTAGGGGGCCTGGGGGAGCAGTACTTC. V gene TRBV28 combines with J gene TRBJ2-5; the D gene is possibly TRBD1 (6 bases). Germline lookup yields CDR1 MDHEN and CDR2 SYDVKM. This CDR3 is 13 amino acids long. The V end was cut by 2 bases, the J end by 11 bases, with 15 bases between.

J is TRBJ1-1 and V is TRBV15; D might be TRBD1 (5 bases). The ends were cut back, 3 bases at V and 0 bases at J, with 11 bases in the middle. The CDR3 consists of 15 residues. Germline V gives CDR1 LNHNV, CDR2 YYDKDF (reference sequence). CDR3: CATSRGRGMNTEAFF. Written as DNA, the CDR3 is TGTGCCACCAGCAGGGGGAGGGGAATGAACACTGAAGCTTTCTTT.

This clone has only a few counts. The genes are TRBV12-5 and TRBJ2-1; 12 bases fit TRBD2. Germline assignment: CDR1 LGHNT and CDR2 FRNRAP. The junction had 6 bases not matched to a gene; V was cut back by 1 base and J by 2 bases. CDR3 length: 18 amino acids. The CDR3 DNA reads TGTGCTAGTGGTTTGGACTTACTAGCGGGAGGAACCTACAATGAGCAGTTCTTC. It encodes CASGLDLLAGGTYNEQFF.

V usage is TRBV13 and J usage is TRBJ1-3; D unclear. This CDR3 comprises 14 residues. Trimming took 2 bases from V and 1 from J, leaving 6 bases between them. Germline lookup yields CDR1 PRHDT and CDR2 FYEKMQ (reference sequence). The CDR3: CASSLTGSGNTIYF. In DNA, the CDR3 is TGTGCCAGCAGCTTAACGGGGTCTGGAAACACCATATATTTT.

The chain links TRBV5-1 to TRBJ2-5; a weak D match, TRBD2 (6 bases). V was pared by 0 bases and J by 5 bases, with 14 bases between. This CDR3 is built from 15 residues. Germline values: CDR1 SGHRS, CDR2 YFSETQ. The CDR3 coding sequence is TGCGCCAGCAGCTTGGCCGGGGGAGTAGACGAGACCCAGTACTTC. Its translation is CASSLAGGVDETQYF.